The clone carrying this T cell receptor (beta chain) came up a few times. Per the study methods: Amplification of reference gene primers provided the estimated nucleated cell counts. The table came from immunoSEQ multiplex PCR; TCRdb's copy has only in-frame clones and leaves some out. Clone size and V and J calls were adopted from that table, with D and trimming inferred from the DNA. The sample includes about 430,000 clones, 85% to 90% of them seen just once. Cohorts were determined from participant-reported clinical history. Symptom resolution, clearance, or two negative PCRs marked the recovered donors of Cohort 3. The sample comes from a study of blood T cell repertoires in COVID-19. Study as a whole: Acute-phase and convalescent COVID-19 samples originated in the United States, Italy and Spain.

The length of the CDR3 is 15 residues. V was clipped by 5 bases and J by 4 bases, with 17 bases between them. Germline values: CDR1 SEHNR, CDR2 FQNEAQ (reference sequence). The material sequenced was PBMCs or T cells enriched from blood (not recorded which). V and J are TRBV7-9 and TRBJ1-1; D ambiguous. The TCR sequence derives from a young man who had recovered from COVID-19. CDR3 sequence (DNA): TGTGCCAGCAGCCCCGGATTCGTTCTAGGCACTGAAGCTTTCTTT. Protein sequence: CASSPGFVLGTEAFF.